This T cell receptor beta chain was sequenced in a study of read filtering for tumor transcriptome and immune sequencing. From approximately 430 ng of RNA, a library with molecular barcoded alpha/delta and beta/gamma adaptors was made. MiXCR, run by TCRdb on the reads, gives a single entry per CDR3 protein. The table lists approximately 57,000 distinct CDR3 sequences, 9% to 15% of them singletons. CDR1 and CDR2 (germline): MNHEY, SVGAGI. Trimming removed 4 bases at V and 5 bases at J, with 12 bases between. The CDR3 runs 13 residues. Sequenced material: a population of CD138-negative cells sorted from bone marrow. This clonotype originated in a donor aged 40 or older with multiple myeloma. The chain employs TRBV6-5 and TRBJ2-7; maybe TRBD1 (5 bases). CDR3 DNA: TGTGCCAGCAGTTTTACAGACAGTGACGAGCAGTACTTC. As protein: CASSFTDSDEQYF.